Presented here are 26 T cell receptor beta chains from one specimen sequenced in a study of cytomegalovirus exposure and HLA in healthy donors (dated by TCRdb to the late 2010s). Library preparation employed the immunoSEQ multiplex PCR assay. For the multiplex PCR, a mixture combining 60 forward primers for TCR Vbeta segments and 13 reverse primers for TCR Jbeta segments was used. The table comes from immuneACCESS by way of TCRdb, which keeps in-frame sequences with V and J called. Part of the clones is missing from these tables; in studies checked, under half for an unresolved V gene and the rest for unknown reasons. This sample gives fewer than 140,000 clones in total; approximately 70% of them show up just once. The ten largest clones capture 0.65% to 0.85% of the sample. The material sequenced was PBMCs. These receptors all stem from a boy between 5 and 17 years old in good health and CMV-seronegative.

The chain employs TRBV10-3 and TRBJ2-5; no clear D. Germline CDR1 is ENHRY and CDR2 is SYGVKD. CDR3 length equals 16 residues. Between the trimmed V and J ends, which lost 0 bases and 7 bases, there was a span of 18 bases. As DNA, the CDR3 is TGTGCCATCAGTGAGTCCCAGCCCGAGAGGCGTGGGACCCAGTACTTC. Translation gives CAISESQPERRGTQYF.

V and J are TRBV5-1 and TRBJ2-7; D possibly corresponds to TRBD1 (6 bases). From germline, CDR1 is SGHRS and CDR2 YFSETQ. This CDR3 region has 14 residues. Trimming removed 4 bases at V and 2 bases at J, with 13 bases between. For the CDR3, the DNA is TGCGCCAGCAGCCCCGGGGACAAAACCTACGAGCAGTACTTC. Amino acids: CASSPGDKTYEQYF.

The V and J genes are TRBV25-1 and TRBJ2-6; 8 nucleotides agree with TRBD1. In germline, CDR1 is MGHDK, CDR2 SYGVNS. The CDR3 spans 18 residues. Trimming at V came to 4 bases and at J to 0 bases, leaving 8 bases not matched to a gene. The CDR3 spells CASSARDRGFSGANVLTF. CDR3 coding DNA: TGTGCCAGCAGTGCCCGAGACAGGGGATTCTCTGGGGCCAACGTCCTGACTTTC.

The DNA for the CDR3 is TGTGCCAGCTCCGAAATCGGCGGCACTGAAGCTTTCTTT. Encoded protein: CASSEIGGTEAFF. The rearrangement uses TRBV25-1 and TRBJ1-1; unclear D gene. Trimming shortened V by 8 bases and J by 4 bases, and 14 bases separated the two germline ends. CDR3 length equals 13 residues. Germline V gene data show CDR1 as MGHDK and CDR2 as SYGVNS. The full variable domain, completed using reference TRBV25-1 and TRBJ1-1, is EADIYQTPRYLVIGTGKKITLECSQTMGHDKMYWYQQDPGMELHLIHYSYGVNSTEKGDLSSESTVSRIRTEHFPLTLESARPSHTSQYLCASSEIGGTEAFFGQGTRLTVV.

CDR3 nucleotide sequence: TGCGCCAGCAGCCAAGGACAGGGGATCACTGAAGCTTTCTTT. This sequence encodes CASSQGQGITEAFF. The chain recombines TRBV4-1 with TRBJ1-1; 8 bases are shared with TRBD1. Germline CDR1 MGHRA, CDR2 YSYEKL. Trimming at V came to 1 base and at J to 4 bases, leaving 2 bases not matched to a gene. The CDR3 consists of 14 residues.

The chain couples TRBV12-5 to TRBJ1-1; D remains ambiguous. The CDR3 is 12 amino acids. Germline CDR1 and CDR2: LGHNT and FRNRAP. V lost 6 bases, J lost 10 bases, and 15 bases lay in between. CDR3 in DNA: TGTGCTAGTGGCGAGACACCGGGGAGAGCTTTCTTT. Translated, it gives CASGETPGRAFF.

The genes are TRBV21-1 and TRBJ1-5; the D call in the table, TRBD1, was not verified against the DNA. TRBV21-1 is deemed a pseudogene. This CDR3 comprises 16 residues. The CDR3 sequence: CASSKMQGQGAQPQHF. The DNA for the CDR3 is TGTGCCAGCAGCAAAATGCAAGGACAGGGTGCCCAGCCCCAGCATTTT.

The chain combines TRBV7-2 with TRBJ1-2; 7 bases fit TRBD1. Germline assignment: CDR1 SGHTA and CDR2 FQGNSA. V lost 5 bases to trimming and J lost 2 bases; unmatched junction nucleotides: 8. This CDR3 region has 15 residues. CDR3 residues: CASSLSTGTNYGYTF. The DNA for the CDR3 is TGTGCCAGCAGCCTCTCGACAGGGACCAACTATGGCTACACCTTC.

This sequence joins TRBV6-6 and TRBJ2-7, with D maybe TRBD1 (6 bases). Trimming cost V 0 bases and J 4 bases, with 7 bases left between them. The CDR3 is 13 residues long. Germline lookup yields CDR1 MNHNY and CDR2 SVGAGI (reference sequence). DNA for the CDR3: TGTGCCAGCAGTTACTCGAGGGGGTACGAGCAGTACTTC. This codes for CASSYSRGYEQYF.

The chain links TRBV5-1 to TRBJ1-1; 8 positions agree with TRBD1. The junction had 6 bases not matched to a gene; V was cut back by 4 bases and J by 1 base. The CDR3 is made up of 15 amino acids. CDR1 and CDR2 from the germline V gene are SGHRS and YFSETQ. The CDR3 region is CASSRSTGENTEAFF. The CDR3, as DNA: TGCGCCAGCAGCCGCTCGACAGGGGAGAACACTGAAGCTTTCTTT.

As DNA, the CDR3 is TGTGCCAGCAGCGGGGTTATGAACACTGAAGCTTTCTTT. This translates into CASSGVMNTEAFF. The chain couples TRBV28 to TRBJ1-1, with D hard to call. Trimming took 6 bases from V and 0 from J, leaving 8 bases between them. The CDR3 is made up of 13 amino acids. Germline V lookup: CDR1 MDHEN, CDR2 SYDVKM.

This clone has only a few counts. This chain links TRBV5-6 with TRBJ2-7, with TRBD1 identical over 8 bases. The CDR3 spans 15 residues. Trimming took 4 bases from V and 0 from J; bases not matched to a gene: 6. Germline CDR1 reads SGHDT; CDR2 reads YYEEEE. CDR3 sequence reads: CASSGGQEISYEQYF. Here the CDR3 DNA reads TGTGCCAGCAGCGGGGGACAGGAGATCTCCTACGAGCAGTACTTC.

The chain combines TRBV30 with TRBJ1-5, with TRBD1 as a possible D gene (6 bases). The CDR3 covers 14 residues. V gave up 1 base and J gave up 1 base, with 8 bases separating them. Germline V CDR1 and CDR2: GTSNPN, SVGIG (reference sequence). DNA for the CDR3: TGTGCCTGGAGTGGGGACAAAAGCAATCAGCCCCAGCATTTT. It encodes CAWSGDKSNQPQHF.

The chain combines TRBV5-1 with TRBJ1-2; TRBD1 matches 8 bases. Trimming cost V 3 bases and J 6 bases; bases outside gene matches: 7. The CDR3 loop spans 14 amino acids. Germline CDR1 is SGHRS and CDR2 is YFSETQ. The CDR3 here is CASSYAGTGDGYTF. Written as DNA, the CDR3 is TGCGCCAGCAGCTACGCCGGGACAGGCGATGGCTACACCTTC.

This chain connects TRBV28 to TRBJ1-1; weak D call: TRBD1 (6 bases). The germline V gene has CDR1 MDHEN and CDR2 SYDVKM. The germline V and J ends were trimmed by 3 bases and 3 bases, with 11 bases remaining between them. CDR3 length: 14 amino acids. CDR3 protein: CASSFSTGYTEAFF. The CDR3 region has the DNA TGTGCCAGCAGTTTCTCCACAGGGTACACTGAAGCTTTCTTT.

This sequence joins TRBV28 and TRBJ1-5; 7 bases fit TRBD1. This CDR3 has 14 residues. Trimming removed 4 bases from V and 3 bases from J; junction bases left unmatched: 3. In germline, CDR1 is MDHEN, CDR2 SYDVKM. The CDR3 nucleotides are TGTGCCAGCAGTTCGGGACAGTACAATCAGCCCCAGCATTTT. Its translation is CASSSGQYNQPQHF.

This clone was seen a single time. The CDR3 bases are TGTGCCAGCAGCGTAGGACAGTTGAGCAATCAGCCCCAGCATTTT. It encodes CASSVGQLSNQPQHF. The chain combines TRBV9 with TRBJ1-5; TRBD1 is a possible D gene (5 bases). Germline values: CDR1 SGDLS, CDR2 YYNGEE. This CDR3 is built from 15 residues. Trimming pared 0 bases from V and 1 base from J, leaving 8 bases between.

The J gene is TRBJ2-1, the V gene TRBV18, with D hard to call. This CDR3 is built from 14 residues. Trimming took off 3 bases at V and 0 bases at J, with 6 bases between the two ends. Germline lookup yields CDR1 KGHSH and CDR2 LQKENI. This CDR3 reads CASSPLNSYNEQFF. The CDR3, as DNA: TGTGCCAGCTCACCCCTTAACTCCTACAATGAGCAGTTCTTC. Together with reference TRBV18 and TRBJ2-1, the CDR3 gives the full variable domain: NAGVMQNPRHLVRRRGQEARLRCSPMKGHSHVYWYRQLPEEGLKFMVYLQKENIIDESGMPKERFSAEFPKEGPSILRIQQVVRGDSAAYFCASSPLNSYNEQFFGPGTRLTVL.

The chain combines TRBV19 with TRBJ2-5; perhaps TRBD1 as D (6 bases). Germline CDR1 is LNHDA and CDR2 is SQIVND (reference sequence). This CDR3 is built from 16 residues. Trimming took off 3 bases at V and 2 bases at J, with 16 bases between the two ends. Here the CDR3 DNA reads TGTGCCAGTAGTATCGCGGCGCGGACAGCGCAAGAGACCCAGTACTTC. Amino acid sequence: CASSIAARTAQETQYF.

The chain joins TRBV4-1 to TRBJ2-3; 8 nucleotides align to TRBD2. CDR3 length equals 15 residues. Trimming took 1 base from V and 3 from J; bases not matched to a gene: 3. Germline assignment: CDR1 MGHRA and CDR2 YSYEKL. In DNA, the CDR3 is TGCGCCAGCAGCCAAGCGGGGGGGCTAACAGATACGCAGTATTTT. This sequence encodes CASSQAGGLTDTQYF.

The genes are TRBV2 and TRBJ1-2; weak D call: TRBD1 (6 bases). Germline V lookup: CDR1 SNHLY, CDR2 FYNNEI. The CDR3 consists of 13 residues. The V gene lost 4 bases and the J gene lost 7 bases, with 13 bases spanning the gap. This chain's CDR3 is CASSGTGLSGYTF. The CDR3 DNA reads TGTGCCAGCAGTGGAACAGGGTTGAGTGGCTACACCTTC.

The chain recombines TRBV2 with TRBJ2-7; 11 nucleotides align to TRBD2. J lost 1 base, V lost 8 bases, and 4 bases had no gene match. The CDR3 is 14 amino acids. Germline CDR1 reads SNHLY; CDR2 reads FYNNEI. The CDR3 loop reads CASLSGRESYEQYF. In DNA form, the CDR3 reads TGTGCCAGCCTTAGCGGGAGGGAATCCTACGAGCAGTACTTC.

The chain is built from TRBV30 and TRBJ2-2; a possible D gene is TRBD1 (6 bases). Germline V gene lookup returns CDR1 GTSNPN and CDR2 SVGIG (reference sequence). The CDR3 length is 15 residues. V was clipped by 0 bases and J by 3 bases, with 11 bases between them. As DNA, the CDR3 is TGTGCCTGGAGTGTAGACCACAGGGACACCGGGGAGCTGTTTTTT. It translates to CAWSVDHRDTGELFF.

The rearrangement links TRBV7-2 to TRBJ1-2; no clear D. This CDR3 comprises 14 residues. Germline V gives CDR1 SGHTA, CDR2 FQGNSA. Trimming shortened V by 5 bases and J by 0 bases, and 10 bases separated the two germline ends. The CDR3 loop reads CASSPSGANYGYTF. The CDR3 DNA follows: TGTGCCAGCAGCCCCTCAGGCGCTAACTATGGCTACACCTTC.

The chain is built from TRBV2 and TRBJ2-7, with 10 bases lining up with TRBD2. Per germline, CDR1 SNHLY and CDR2 FYNNEI. There are 15 residues in the CDR3. The J segment lost 4 bases and the V segment lost 6 bases, leaving 9 bases of the junction unmatched. CDR3 sequence (DNA): TGTGCCAGCAGCCCGCGATTAGCGGGGGGATACGAGCAGTACTTC. It codes for CASSPRLAGGYEQYF.

The chain couples TRBV6-1 to TRBJ2-5; D remains unclear. The better agreement between TRBJ2-7 and the DNA end casts doubt on the J call. The CDR3 runs 11 residues. Looked up from germline, CDR1 is MNHNS and CDR2 is SASEGT. Written as DNA, the CDR3 is TGTGCCAGCAGTGAACCCTACGAGCAGTACTTC. Its protein is CASSEPYEQYF.